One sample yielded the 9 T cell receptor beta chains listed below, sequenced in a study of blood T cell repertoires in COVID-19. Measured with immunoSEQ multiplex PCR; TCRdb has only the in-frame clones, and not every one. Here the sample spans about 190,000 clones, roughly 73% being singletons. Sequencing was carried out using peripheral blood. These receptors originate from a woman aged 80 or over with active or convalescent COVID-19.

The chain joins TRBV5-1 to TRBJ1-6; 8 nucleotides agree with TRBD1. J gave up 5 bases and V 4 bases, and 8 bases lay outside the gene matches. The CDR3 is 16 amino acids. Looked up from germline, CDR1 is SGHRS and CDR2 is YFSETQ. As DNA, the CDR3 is TGCGCCAGCAGCCAGGGGACAGGCAACGATAATTCACCCCTCCACTTT. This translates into CASSQGTGNDNSPLHF.

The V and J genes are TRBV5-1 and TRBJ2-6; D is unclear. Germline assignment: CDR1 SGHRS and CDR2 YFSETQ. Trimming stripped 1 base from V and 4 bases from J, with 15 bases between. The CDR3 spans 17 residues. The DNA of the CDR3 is TGCGCCAGCAGCTTGCCATTCGTGGCAGTCGGGGCCAACGTCCTGACTTTC. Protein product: CASSLPFVAVGANVLTF.

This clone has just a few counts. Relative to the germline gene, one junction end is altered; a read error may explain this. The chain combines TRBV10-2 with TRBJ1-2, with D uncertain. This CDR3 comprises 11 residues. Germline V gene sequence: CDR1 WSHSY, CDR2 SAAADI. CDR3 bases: TGCGCCAGCAGTGACTACAGAACAAACAAATTC. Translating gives CASSDYRTNKF.

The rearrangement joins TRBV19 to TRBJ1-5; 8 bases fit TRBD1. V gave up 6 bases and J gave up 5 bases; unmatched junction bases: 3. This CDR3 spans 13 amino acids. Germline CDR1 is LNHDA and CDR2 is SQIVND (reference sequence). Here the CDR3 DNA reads TGTGCCAGTAGGGACAGGGTAGATCAGCCCCAGCATTTT. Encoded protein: CASRDRVDQPQHF.

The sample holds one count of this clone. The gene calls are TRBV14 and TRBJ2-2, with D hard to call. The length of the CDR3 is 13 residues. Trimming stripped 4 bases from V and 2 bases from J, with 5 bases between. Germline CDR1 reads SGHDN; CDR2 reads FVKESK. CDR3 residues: CASSLVNTGELFF. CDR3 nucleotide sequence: TGTGCCAGCAGCCTAGTTAACACCGGGGAGCTGTTTTTT. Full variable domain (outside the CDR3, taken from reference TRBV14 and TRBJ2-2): EAGVTQFPSHSVIEKGQTVTLRCDPISGHDNLYWYRRVMGKEIKFLLHFVKESKQDESGMPNNRFLAERTGGTYSTLKVQPAELEDSGVYFCASSLVNTGELFFGEGSRLTVL.

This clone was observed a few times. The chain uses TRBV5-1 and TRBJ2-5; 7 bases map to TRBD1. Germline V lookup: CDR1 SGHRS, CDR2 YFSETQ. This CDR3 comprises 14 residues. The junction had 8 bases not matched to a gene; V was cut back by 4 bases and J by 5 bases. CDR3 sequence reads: CASSVGTVGETQYF. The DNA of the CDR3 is TGCGCCAGCAGCGTCGGGACAGTGGGGGAGACCCAGTACTTC.

The CDR3 nucleotides read TGTGCCAGCAGCTTGTTTGAGGGGACAAACACCGGGGAGCTGTTTTTT. This gives the protein CASSLFEGTNTGELFF. The chain uses TRBV7-8 and TRBJ2-2; tentative D call: TRBD1 (6 bases). Germline V gives CDR1 SGHVS, CDR2 FQNEAQ. Trimming removed 3 bases from V and 2 bases from J, with 13 bases in between. CDR3 length: 16 amino acids.

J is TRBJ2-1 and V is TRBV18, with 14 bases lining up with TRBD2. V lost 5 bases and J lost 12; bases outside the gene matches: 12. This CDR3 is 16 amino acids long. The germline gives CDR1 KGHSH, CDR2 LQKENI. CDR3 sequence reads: CASSTKTSGGAPGQFF. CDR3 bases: TGTGCCAGCTCAACAAAGACTAGCGGGGGGGCCCCTGGGCAGTTCTTC.

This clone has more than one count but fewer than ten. CDR3 sequence (DNA): TGTGCCAGCAAGCCGATCCTAGGTTCACCCCTCCACTTT. As protein: CASKPILGSPLHF. This chain uses TRBV6-5 with TRBJ1-6; D call uncertain. Trimming stripped 7 bases from V and 9 bases from J, with 13 bases between. The CDR3 is made up of 13 amino acids. The germline V gene has CDR1 MNHEY and CDR2 SVGAGI.